This T cell receptor (beta chain) was sequenced during a study of T cell responses to AZD1222 COVID-19 vaccine. Turning to the study itself: Second doses were pooled across both intervals (about 4 or about 12 weeks). The study, taken as a whole, reports: Repertoires were obtained solely post-peak T cell response. Unmutated variant regions reportedly attract nearly half of all spike-specific TCRs. Just 5 or 6 AZD1222 recipients tested seropositive at baseline.

Germline lookup yields CDR1 ENHRY and CDR2 SYGVKD. J gave up 5 bases and V 4 bases, and 7 bases lay outside the gene matches. The CDR3 runs to 14 residues. This table comes from immunoSEQ multiplex PCR, and its TCRdb copy is limited to in-frame clones, with some not included. Here the sample spans 200,000 or so clones, about nine tenths being singletons. For this clone: What it binds is not known.

This TCR was sampled from an adult in good health. The material sequenced was peripheral blood, taken on day 0 of AZD1222 vaccination. V is TRBV10-3 and J is TRBJ1-1; 7 nucleotides agree with TRBD1. This CDR3 reads CAISASGGRTEAFF. The CDR3 nucleotides read TGTGCCATCAGTGCGTCAGGGGGGAGGACTGAAGCTTTCTTT.